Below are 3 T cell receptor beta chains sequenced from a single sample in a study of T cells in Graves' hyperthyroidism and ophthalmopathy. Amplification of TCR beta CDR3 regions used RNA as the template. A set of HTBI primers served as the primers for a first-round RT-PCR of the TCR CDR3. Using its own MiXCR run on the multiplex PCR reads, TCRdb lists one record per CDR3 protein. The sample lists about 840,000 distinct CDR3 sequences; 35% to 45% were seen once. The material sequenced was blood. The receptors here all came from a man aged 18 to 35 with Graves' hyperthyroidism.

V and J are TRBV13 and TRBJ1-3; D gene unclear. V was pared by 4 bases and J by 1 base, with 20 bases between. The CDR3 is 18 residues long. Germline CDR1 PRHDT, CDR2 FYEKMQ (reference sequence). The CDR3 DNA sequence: TGTGCCAGCAGCTACGCGGACCTCAGGCTTAGTTCTGGAAACACCATATATTTT. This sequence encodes CASSYADLRLSSGNTIYF. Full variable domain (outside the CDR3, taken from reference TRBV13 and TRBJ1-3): AAGVIQSPRHLIKEKRETATLKCYPIPRHDTVYWYQQGPGQDPQFLISFYEKMQSDKGSIPDRFSAQQFSDYHSELNMSSLELGDSALYFCASSYADLRLSSGNTIYFGEGSWLTVV.

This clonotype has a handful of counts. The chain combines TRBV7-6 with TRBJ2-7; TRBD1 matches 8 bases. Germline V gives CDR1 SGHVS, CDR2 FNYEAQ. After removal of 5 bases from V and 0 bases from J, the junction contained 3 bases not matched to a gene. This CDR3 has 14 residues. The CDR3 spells CASSQTGASYEQYF. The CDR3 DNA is TGTGCCAGCAGCCAGACAGGGGCCTCCTACGAGCAGTACTTC.

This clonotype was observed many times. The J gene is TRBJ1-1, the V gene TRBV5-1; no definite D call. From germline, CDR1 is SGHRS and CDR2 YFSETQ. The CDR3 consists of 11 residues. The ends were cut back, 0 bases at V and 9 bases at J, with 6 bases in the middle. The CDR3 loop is CASSLEAQAFF. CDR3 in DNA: TGCGCCAGCAGCTTGGAGGCACAAGCTTTCTTT. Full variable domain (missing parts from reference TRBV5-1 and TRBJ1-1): KAGVTQTPRYLIKTRGQQVTLSCSPISGHRSVSWYQQTPGQGLQFLFEYFSETQRNKGNFPGRFSGRQFSNSRSEMNVSTLELGDSALYLCASSLEAQAFFGQGTRLTVV.